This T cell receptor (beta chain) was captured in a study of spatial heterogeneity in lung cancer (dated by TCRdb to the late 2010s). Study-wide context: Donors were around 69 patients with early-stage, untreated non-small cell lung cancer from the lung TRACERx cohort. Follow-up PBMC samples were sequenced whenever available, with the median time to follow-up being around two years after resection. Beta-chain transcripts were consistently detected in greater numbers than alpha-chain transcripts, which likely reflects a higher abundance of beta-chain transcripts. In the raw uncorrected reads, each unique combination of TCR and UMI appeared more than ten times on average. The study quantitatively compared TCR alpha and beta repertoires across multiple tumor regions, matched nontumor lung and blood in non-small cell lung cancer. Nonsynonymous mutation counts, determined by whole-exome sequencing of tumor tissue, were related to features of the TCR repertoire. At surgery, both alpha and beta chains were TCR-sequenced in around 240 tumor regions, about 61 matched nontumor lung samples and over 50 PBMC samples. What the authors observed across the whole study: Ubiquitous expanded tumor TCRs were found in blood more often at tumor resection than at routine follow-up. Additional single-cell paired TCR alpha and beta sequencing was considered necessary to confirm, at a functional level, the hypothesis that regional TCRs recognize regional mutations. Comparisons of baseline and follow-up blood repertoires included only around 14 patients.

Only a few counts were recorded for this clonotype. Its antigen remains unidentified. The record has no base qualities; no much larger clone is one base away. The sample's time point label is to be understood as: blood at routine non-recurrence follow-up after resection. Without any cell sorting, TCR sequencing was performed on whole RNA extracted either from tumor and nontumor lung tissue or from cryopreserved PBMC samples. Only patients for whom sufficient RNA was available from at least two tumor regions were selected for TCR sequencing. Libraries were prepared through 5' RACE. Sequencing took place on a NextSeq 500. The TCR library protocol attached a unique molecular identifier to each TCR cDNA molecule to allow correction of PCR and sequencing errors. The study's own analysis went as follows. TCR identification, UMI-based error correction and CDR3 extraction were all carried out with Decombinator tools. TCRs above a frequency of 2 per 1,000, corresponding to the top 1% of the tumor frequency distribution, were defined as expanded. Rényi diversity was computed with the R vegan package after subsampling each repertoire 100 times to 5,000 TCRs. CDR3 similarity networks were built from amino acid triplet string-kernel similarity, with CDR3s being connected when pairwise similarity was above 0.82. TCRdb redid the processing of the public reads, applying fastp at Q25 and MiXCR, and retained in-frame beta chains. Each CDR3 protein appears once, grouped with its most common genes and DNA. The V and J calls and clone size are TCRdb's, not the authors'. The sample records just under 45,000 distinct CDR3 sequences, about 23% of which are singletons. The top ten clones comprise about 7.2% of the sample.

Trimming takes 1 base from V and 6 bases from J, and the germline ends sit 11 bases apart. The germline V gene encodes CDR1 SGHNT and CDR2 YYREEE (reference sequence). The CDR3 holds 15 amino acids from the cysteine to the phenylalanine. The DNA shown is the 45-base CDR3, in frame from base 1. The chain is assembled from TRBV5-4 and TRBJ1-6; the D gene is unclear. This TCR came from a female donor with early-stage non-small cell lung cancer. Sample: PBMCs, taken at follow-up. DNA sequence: TGTGCCAGCAGCTTGAGGACGGACGGTAATTCACCCCTCCACTTT. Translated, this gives CASSLRTDGNSPLHF.